These T cell receptor beta chains were read from a single sample in a study of cytomegalovirus exposure and HLA in healthy donors. The data were produced by immunoSEQ multiplex PCR, yet TCRdb's version contains in-frame clones alone and is incomplete. This table holds 90,000 to 130,000 clones, more than 65% found once. The sequenced material came from PBMCs. The receptors were sampled from a man aged 25-45 years in good health and CMV-seropositive. Each CDR3 is given with its conserved first and last residue. The D gene is left open where the match is weak. The size of a clone is reported for some rows only, either as once, few or many, or as a class for expanded clones.

v_gene	len	abundance	d_gene	j_gene	CDR3nt	CDR3aa
TRBV7-3	16	NA	NA	TRBJ2-2	TGTGCCAGCAGCTTATTGGTGGGCAGGAACACCGGGGAGCTGTTTTTT	CASSLLVGRNTGELFF
TRBV4-3	16	NA	NA	TRBJ2-1	TGCGCCAGCAGCCAAGTTGTGGGGGCCTCTTACAATGAGCAGTTCTTC	CASSQVVGASYNEQFF
TRBV30	14	NA	TRBD2	TRBJ2-3	TGTGCCACCCGGACTAGCGGGGCCACAGATACGCAGTATTTT	CATRTSGATDTQYF
TRBV19	13	NA	NA	TRBJ1-2	TGTGCCAGTAGTATGGGGGGACCCTATGGCTACACCTTC	CASSMGGPYGYTF
TRBV27	14	NA	TRBD1	TRBJ2-7	TGTGCCAGCAGACCAGGGGGCTTGGGCTACGAGCAGTACTTC	CASRPGGLGYEQYF
TRBV7-9	15	NA	NA	TRBJ2-5	TGTGCCAGCAGCTTAGTTTCCAGTCCCCAGGAGGCCCAGTACTTC	CASSLVSSPQEAQYF
TRBV6-1	12	few	NA	TRBJ1-2	TGTGCCATCAGTGGGAGCGGGGATGGCTACACCTTC	CAISGSGDGYTF
TRBV19	14	NA	NA	TRBJ1-5	TGTGCCAGTAGACTAGGGGAGGTCAATCAGCCCCAGCATTTT	CASRLGEVNQPQHF
TRBV29-1	14	NA	TRBD1	TRBJ2-7	TGCAGCGTTGAAGGAGGGGCAGGGGGCGGCGAGCAGTACTTC	CSVEGGAGGGEQYF
TRBV2	15	NA	NA	TRBJ2-7	TGTGCCAGCCCCTCCTACAGGGACCTCCCCTACGAGCAGTACTTC	CASPSYRDLPYEQYF
TRBV29-1	12	NA	NA	TRBJ1-1	TGCAGCGTTGAACTGGGGAGCACTGAAGCTTTCTTT	CSVELGSTEAFF
TRBV27	15	few	TRBD1	TRBJ2-7	TGTGCCAGCAGCCCTAGACAGGGCCAGACGGAGGAGCAGTACTTC	CASSPRQGQTEEQYF
TRBV5-4	15	NA	NA	TRBJ1-1	TGTGCCAGCAGCTTGAGTCGGGGGACGAACACTGAAGCTTTCTTT	CASSLSRGTNTEAFF
TRBV14	17	NA	TRBD2	TRBJ2-3	TGTGCCAGCAGCCAAAGGTCCTGGCGGGGGAGCACAGATACGCAGTATTTT	CASSQRSWRGSTDTQYF
TRBV27	16	NA	TRBD2	TRBJ2-5	TGTGCCAGCAGTCCAACCTCGGGACTAGGGGGTGGGACCCAGTACTTC	CASSPTSGLGGGTQYF
TRBV4-1	17	once	TRBD2	TRBJ2-7	TGCGCCAGCAGCCAAGGGCTAGCGGGGGGGCTGTTCCACGAGCAGTACTTC	CASSQGLAGGLFHEQYF
TRBV30	16	NA	TRBD2	TRBJ2-3	TGTGCCTGGAGTCGGAGAGCGGGGGGGAACTCGGATACGCAGTATTTT	CAWSRRAGGNSDTQYF
TRBV15	16	once	TRBD1	TRBJ1-2	TGTGCCACCAGCACCACAGGGGGCAGTAGTCCTTATGGCTACACCTTC	CATSTTGGSSPYGYTF
TRBV12-5	16	NA	TRBD2	TRBJ2-1	TGTGCTAGTGGTTTGGGATCGACTAGCGGGGGCGATGAGCAGTTCTTC	CASGLGSTSGGDEQFF
TRBV27	13	NA	NA	TRBJ2-7	TGTGCCAGCCACCCGCAGGGACTCTACGAGCAGTACTTC	CASHPQGLYEQYF
TRBV7-9	16	NA	TRBD1	TRBJ2-7	TGTGCCAGCAGCTTACAGGGCGGGACAGGGGCGGACGAGCAGTACTTC	CASSLQGGTGADEQYF
TRBV7-9	15	few	TRBD2	TRBJ2-7	TGTGCCAGCAGCCATCGGACTAGCGGGGGGAGGGAGCAGTACTTC	CASSHRTSGGREQYF
TRBV19	11	few	TRBD2	TRBJ2-7	TGTGCCACAGGACTAGCGGGAGAGCAGTACTTC	CATGLAGEQYF
TRBV30	14	NA	NA	TRBJ2-3	TGTGCCTGGAGTCCCGGGGGGCTCACAGATACGCAGTATTTT	CAWSPGGLTDTQYF
TRBV7-8	16	NA	NA	TRBJ1-3	TGTGCCAGCAGCGCCACGCCCAATGCGTGGGGAAACACCATATATTTT	CASSATPNAWGNTIYF
TRBV30	10	once	NA	TRBJ2-5	TGTGCCGGGACGGGAGAGACCCAGTACTTC	CAGTGETQYF
TRBV6-5	16	NA	TRBD1	TRBJ1-2	TGTGCCAGCAGTTACTCGGGGACAGGGGACTTCGGGGGCTACACCTTC	CASSYSGTGDFGGYTF
TRBV25-1	11	NA	NA	TRBJ2-1	TGTGCCAGCAGCTACGATAATGAGCAGTTCTTC	CASSYDNEQFF
TRBV7-9	16	few	NA	TRBJ2-1	TGTGCCAGCAGCTTAGAATGGGGGCCCGCCTACAATGAGCAGTTCTTC	CASSLEWGPAYNEQFF
TRBV30	13	once	TRBD2	TRBJ2-5	TGTGCCTGGAGTGTCAGCGGGGAGGACCTTCCGGACTTC	CAWSVSGEDLPDF
TRBV9	13	NA	NA	TRBJ1-2	TGTGCCAGCAGCGAGGACTTGAACTATGGCTACACCTTC	CASSEDLNYGYTF
TRBV6-4	10	NA	NA	TRBJ2-3	TGTCGGCAGGACACAGATACGCAGTATTTT	CRQDTDTQYF
TRBV18	14	NA	TRBD1	TRBJ2-1	TGTGCCAGCTCACCACCGGGTCCCGGGACAGGACTGTTCTTC	CASSPPGPGTGLFF
TRBV2	14	NA	NA	TRBJ2-7	TGTGCCAGCGGAGGGGGGACTAACACCTACGAGCAGTACTTC	CASGGGTNTYEQYF
TRBV6-6	11	NA	NA	TRBJ1-1	TGTGCCAGCAGCCGAGACAGTGAAGCTTTCTTT	CASSRDSEAFF
TRBV6-1	15	NA	TRBD1	TRBJ2-6	TGTGCCACCATAGGGACAGGAACTGGGGCCAACGTCCTGACTTTC	CATIGTGTGANVLTF
TRBV19	13	NA	NA	TRBJ1-2	TGTGCCAGTTCAATGGGCCAGGTTTATCACTACACCTTC	CASSMGQVYHYTF
TRBV27	14	NA	TRBD1	TRBJ2-7	TGTGCCAGCAGTGGGACAGGGAGGTCCTACGAGCAGTACTTC	CASSGTGRSYEQYF
TRBV6-1	15	NA	TRBD1	TRBJ2-7	TGTGCCAGCAGGGGACTGGGACAGGGTGTATACGAGCAGTACTTC	CASRGLGQGVYEQYF
TRBV6-5	16	NA	NA	TRBJ1-4	TGTGCCAGCAGTTACTTGCCTTCGGGACAAATTGAAAAACTGTTTTTT	CASSYLPSGQIEKLFF
TRBV6-5	16	NA	TRBD2	TRBJ2-3	TGTGCCAGCAGTTACTCGATCCGCCTAGCGGGGGATACGCAGTATTTT	CASSYSIRLAGDTQYF
TRBV6-5	15	NA	TRBD1	TRBJ2-6	TGTGCCAGCAGATTCAGGGGGACTGGGGCCAACGTCCTGACTTTC	CASRFRGTGANVLTF
TRBV11-2	14	few	NA	TRBJ2-5	TGTGCCAGCAGCCCCTCCCGGGAACAAGAGACCCAGTACTTC	CASSPSREQETQYF
TRBV9	16	NA	NA	TRBJ2-1	TGTGCCAGCAGCGTAGACGGGGGAAGCTCCTACAATGAGCAGTTCTTC	CASSVDGGSSYNEQFF
TRBV9	16	NA	TRBD1	TRBJ1-1	TGTGCCAGCAGCGCCACTGGACAGGGCTCGGGGACTGAAGCTTTCTTT	CASSATGQGSGTEAFF
TRBV5-3	14	once	NA	TRBJ1-2	TGTGCCAGAAGCTTGGGACAGGAGAACTATGGCTACACCTTC	CARSLGQENYGYTF
TRBV6-1	15	few	NA	TRBJ1-5	TGTGCCAGCAGTGAAGCGGTAGCCACCAATCAGCCCCAGCATTTT	CASSEAVATNQPQHF
TRBV19	14	NA	NA	TRBJ1-4	TGTGCCAGTAGTATAAGGTCCGGGTTTGAAAAACTGTTTTTT	CASSIRSGFEKLFF
TRBV13	13	once	NA	TRBJ2-3	TGTGCCAGCAGCCCCCGTCCCGGGGATACGCAGTATTTT	CASSPRPGDTQYF
TRBV5-1	15	NA	NA	TRBJ2-1	TGCGCCAGCAGCTTGGGAAGGGAGACCTACAATGAGCAGTTCTTC	CASSLGRETYNEQFF
TRBV14	16	NA	NA	TRBJ1-2	TGTGCCAGCAGCCCAACCGTCTGGTGGCTCAACTATGGCTACACCTTC	CASSPTVWWLNYGYTF
TRBV9	17	NA	NA	TRBJ2-1	TGTGCCAGCAGCGTAGGAGGTTACCGGGCGGGACACAATGAGCAGTTCTTC	CASSVGGYRAGHNEQFF
TRBV25-1	13	few	NA	TRBJ2-3	TGTGCCAGCAGGGACAGCCGCACAGATACGCAGTATTTT	CASRDSRTDTQYF
TRBV7-9	16	NA	TRBD2	TRBJ2-2	TGTGCCAGCAGCTTAATCCTAGCGGGGGTGTCCGGGGAGCTGTTTTTT	CASSLILAGVSGELFF
TRBV7-3	17	NA	TRBD2	TRBJ2-3	TGTGCCAGCAGCTTAGCGACTAGCGGGGGCAATACAGATACGCAGTATTTT	CASSLATSGGNTDTQYF